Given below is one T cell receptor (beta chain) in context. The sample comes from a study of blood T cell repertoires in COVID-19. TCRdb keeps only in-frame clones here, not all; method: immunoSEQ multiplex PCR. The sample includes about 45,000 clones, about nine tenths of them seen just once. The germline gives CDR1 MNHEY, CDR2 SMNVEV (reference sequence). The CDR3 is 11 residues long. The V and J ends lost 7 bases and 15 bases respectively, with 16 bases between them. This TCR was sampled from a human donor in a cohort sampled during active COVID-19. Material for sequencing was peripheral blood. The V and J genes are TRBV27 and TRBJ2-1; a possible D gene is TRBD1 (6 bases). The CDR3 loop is CASNPPGEGFF. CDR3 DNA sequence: TGTGCCAGCAATCCACCAGGGGAAGGGTTCTTC.